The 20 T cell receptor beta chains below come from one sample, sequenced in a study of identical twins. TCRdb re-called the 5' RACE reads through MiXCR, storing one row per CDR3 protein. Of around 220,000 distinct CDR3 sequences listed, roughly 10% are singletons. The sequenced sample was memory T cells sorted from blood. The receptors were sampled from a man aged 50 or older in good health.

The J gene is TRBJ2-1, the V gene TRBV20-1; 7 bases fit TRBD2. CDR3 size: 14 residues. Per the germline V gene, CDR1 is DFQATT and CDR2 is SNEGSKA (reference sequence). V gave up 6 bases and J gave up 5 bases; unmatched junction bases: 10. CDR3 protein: CSAYRTRSNNEQFF. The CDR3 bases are TGCAGTGCCTATAGGACTAGATCGAACAATGAGCAGTTCTTC.

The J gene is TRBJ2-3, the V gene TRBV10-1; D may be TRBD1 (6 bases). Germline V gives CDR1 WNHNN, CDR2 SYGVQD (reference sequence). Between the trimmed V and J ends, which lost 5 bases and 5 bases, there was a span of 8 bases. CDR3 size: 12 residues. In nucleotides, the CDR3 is TGCGCCAGCAGTCCAGGGGTAGATACGCAGTATTTT. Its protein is CASSPGVDTQYF.

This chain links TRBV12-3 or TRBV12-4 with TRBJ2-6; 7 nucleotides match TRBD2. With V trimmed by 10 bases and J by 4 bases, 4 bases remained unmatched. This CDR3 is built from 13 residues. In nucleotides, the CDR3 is TGTGCCACCGGGGGGTTGGGGGCCAACGTCCTGACTTTC. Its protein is CATGGLGANVLTF.

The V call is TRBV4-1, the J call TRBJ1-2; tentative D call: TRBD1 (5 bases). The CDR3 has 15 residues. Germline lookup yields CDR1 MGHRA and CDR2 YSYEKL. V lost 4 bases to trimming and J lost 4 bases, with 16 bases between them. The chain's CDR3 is CASSPDRGTGYGYTF. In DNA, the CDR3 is TGCGCCAGCAGCCCCGATCGCGGCACAGGCTATGGCTACACCTTC.

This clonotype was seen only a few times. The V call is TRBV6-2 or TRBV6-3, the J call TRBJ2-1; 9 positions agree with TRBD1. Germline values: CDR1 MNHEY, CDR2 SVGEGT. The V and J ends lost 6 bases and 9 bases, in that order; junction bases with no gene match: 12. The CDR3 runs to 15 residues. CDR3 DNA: TGTGCCAGCAGGTCAATCCGTACAGGGGGCACTGAGCAGTTCTTC. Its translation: CASRSIRTGGTEQFF.

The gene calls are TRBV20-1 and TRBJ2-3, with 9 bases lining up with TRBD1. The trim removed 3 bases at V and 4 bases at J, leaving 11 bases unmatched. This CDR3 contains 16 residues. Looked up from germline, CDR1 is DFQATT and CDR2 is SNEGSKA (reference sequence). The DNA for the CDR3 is TGCAGTGCTAGGGATGCCGGGACAGGGTTAGCAGATACGCAGTATTTT. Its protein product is CSARDAGTGLADTQYF.

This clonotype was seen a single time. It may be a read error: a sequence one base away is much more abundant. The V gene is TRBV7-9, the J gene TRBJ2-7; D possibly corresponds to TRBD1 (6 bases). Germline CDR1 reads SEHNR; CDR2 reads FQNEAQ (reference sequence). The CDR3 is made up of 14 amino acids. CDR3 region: CTSSRPGTLYEQYF. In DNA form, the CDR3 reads TGTACCAGCAGCAGGCCCGGGACACTTTACGAGCAGTACTTC.

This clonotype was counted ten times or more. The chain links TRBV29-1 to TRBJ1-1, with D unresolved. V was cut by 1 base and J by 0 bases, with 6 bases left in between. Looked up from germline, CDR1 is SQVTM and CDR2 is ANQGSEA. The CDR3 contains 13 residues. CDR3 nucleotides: TGCAGCGTTGAAGTGGAATTGAACACTGAAGCTTTCTTT. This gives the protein CSVEVELNTEAFF.

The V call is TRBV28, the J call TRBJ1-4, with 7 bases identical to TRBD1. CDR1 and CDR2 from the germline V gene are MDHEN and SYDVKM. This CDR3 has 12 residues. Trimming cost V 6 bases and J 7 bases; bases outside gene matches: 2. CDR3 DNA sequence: TGTGCCAGCAGAGGGGGCTCTGAAAAACTGTTTTTT. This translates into CASRGGSEKLFF.

The CDR3 DNA reads TGTGCCAGCAGATGGGCAGTCTCCTACAATGAGCAGTTCTTC. This codes for CASRWAVSYNEQFF. This sequence joins TRBV7-2 and TRBJ2-1, with unresolved D. Germline CDR1 is SGHTA and CDR2 is FQGNSA. V shed 6 bases and J shed 0 bases, with 9 bases lying between them. The CDR3 length is 14 residues.

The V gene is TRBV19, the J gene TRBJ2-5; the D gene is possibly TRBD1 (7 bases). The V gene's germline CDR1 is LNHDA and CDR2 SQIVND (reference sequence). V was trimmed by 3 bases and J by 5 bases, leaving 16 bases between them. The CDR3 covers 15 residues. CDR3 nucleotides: TGTGCCAGTAGTATGTATTACAGGGGAGGTGAGACCCAGTACTTC. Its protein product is CASSMYYRGGETQYF.

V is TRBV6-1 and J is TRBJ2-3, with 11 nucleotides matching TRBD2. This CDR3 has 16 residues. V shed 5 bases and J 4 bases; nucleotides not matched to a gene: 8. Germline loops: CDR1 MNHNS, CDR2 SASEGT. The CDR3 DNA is TGTGCCAGCAGTACCCAACTAGCGGGAGTCTCAGATACGCAGTATTTT. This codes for CASSTQLAGVSDTQYF.

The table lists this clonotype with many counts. The CDR3 loop is CSARDGGGGSGELFF. The CDR3 DNA sequence: TGCAGTGCTAGAGACGGGGGCGGCGGCTCCGGGGAGCTGTTTTTT. V and J are TRBV20-1 and TRBJ2-2; D possibly uses TRBD1 or TRBD2 (6 bases each). This CDR3 spans 15 amino acids. V was trimmed by 0 bases and J by 6 bases, leaving 14 bases between them. The germline V gene has CDR1 DFQATT and CDR2 SNEGSKA (reference sequence).

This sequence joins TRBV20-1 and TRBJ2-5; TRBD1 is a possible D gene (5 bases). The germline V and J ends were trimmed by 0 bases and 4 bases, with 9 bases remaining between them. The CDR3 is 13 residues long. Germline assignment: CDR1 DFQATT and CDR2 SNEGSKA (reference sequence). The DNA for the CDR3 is TGCAGTGCTAGAGATCAGGGCACAGAGACCCAGTACTTC. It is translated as CSARDQGTETQYF.

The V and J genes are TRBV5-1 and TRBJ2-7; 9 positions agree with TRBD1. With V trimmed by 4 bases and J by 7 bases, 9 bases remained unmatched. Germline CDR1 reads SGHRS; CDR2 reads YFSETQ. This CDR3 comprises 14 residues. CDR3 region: CASSPVGQGREQYF. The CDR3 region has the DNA TGCGCCAGCAGCCCTGTCGGACAGGGGAGAGAGCAGTACTTC.

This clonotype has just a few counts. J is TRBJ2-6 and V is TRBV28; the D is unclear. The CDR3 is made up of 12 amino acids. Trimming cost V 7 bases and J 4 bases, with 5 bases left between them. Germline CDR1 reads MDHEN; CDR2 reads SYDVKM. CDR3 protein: CASTAGANVLTF. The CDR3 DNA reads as TGTGCCAGCACTGCCGGGGCCAACGTCCTGACTTTC.

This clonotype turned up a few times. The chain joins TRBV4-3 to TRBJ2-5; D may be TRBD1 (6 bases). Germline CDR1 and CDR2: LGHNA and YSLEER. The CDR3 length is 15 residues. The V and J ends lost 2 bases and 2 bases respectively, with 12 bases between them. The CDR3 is CASSQTTGIQETQYF. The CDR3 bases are TGCGCCAGCAGCCAAACAACAGGGATACAAGAGACCCAGTACTTC.

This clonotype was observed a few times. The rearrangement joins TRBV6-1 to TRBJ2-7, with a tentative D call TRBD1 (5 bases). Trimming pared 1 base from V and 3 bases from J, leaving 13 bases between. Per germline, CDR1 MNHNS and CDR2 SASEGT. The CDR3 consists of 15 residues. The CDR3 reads CASSEGQGAFYEQYF. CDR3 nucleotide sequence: TGTGCCAGCAGTGAAGGGCAGGGCGCCTTCTACGAGCAGTACTTC.

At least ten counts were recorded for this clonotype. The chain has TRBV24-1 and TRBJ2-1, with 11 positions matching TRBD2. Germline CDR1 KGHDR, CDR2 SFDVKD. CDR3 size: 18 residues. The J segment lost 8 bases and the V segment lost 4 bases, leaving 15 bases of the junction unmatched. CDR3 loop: CATSEGGQGSGRAYEQFF. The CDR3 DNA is TGTGCCACCAGTGAGGGGGGACAGGGTAGCGGGAGGGCCTATGAGCAGTTCTTC.

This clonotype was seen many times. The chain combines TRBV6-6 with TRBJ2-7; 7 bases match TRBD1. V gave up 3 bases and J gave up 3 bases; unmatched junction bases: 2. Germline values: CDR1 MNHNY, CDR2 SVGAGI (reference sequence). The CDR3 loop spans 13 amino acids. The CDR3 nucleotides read TGTGCCAGCAGTTATGGACAGGTCTACGAGCAGTACTTC. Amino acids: CASSYGQVYEQYF.